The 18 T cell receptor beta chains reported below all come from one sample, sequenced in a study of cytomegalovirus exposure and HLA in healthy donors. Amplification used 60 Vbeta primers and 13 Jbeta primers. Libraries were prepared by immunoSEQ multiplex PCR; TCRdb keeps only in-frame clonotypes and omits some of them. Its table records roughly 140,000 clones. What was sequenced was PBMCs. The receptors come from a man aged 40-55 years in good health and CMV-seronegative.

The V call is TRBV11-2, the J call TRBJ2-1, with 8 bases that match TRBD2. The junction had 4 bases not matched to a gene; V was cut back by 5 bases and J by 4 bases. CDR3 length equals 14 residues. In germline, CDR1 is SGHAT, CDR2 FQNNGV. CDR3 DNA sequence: TGTGCCAGCAGCACTGCGGGGGGATACAATGAGCAGTTCTTC. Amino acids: CASSTAGGYNEQFF.

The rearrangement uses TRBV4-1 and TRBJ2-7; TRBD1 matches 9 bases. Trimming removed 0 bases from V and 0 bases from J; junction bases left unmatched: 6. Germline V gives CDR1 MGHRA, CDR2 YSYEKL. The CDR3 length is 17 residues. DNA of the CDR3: TGCGCCAGCAGCCAAGAGTCCGGACAGGGGATCTCCTACGAGCAGTACTTC. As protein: CASSQESGQGISYEQYF.

This CDR3 is CASSLAGGLSYGYTF. The CDR3 coding sequence is TGTGCCAGCAGCTTAGCTGGGGGCTTGAGCTATGGCTACACCTTC. The chain couples TRBV7-2 to TRBJ1-2; a weak D match, TRBD1 (6 bases). V was clipped by 0 bases and J by 4 bases, with 12 bases between them. The CDR3 has 15 residues. Germline CDR1 is SGHTA and CDR2 is FQGNSA.

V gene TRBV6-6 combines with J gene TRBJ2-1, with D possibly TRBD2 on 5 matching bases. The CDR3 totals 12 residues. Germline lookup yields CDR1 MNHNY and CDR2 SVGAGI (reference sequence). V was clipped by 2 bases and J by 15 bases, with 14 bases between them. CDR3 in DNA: TGTGCCAGCAGTTACATTGCGGGTAAGGGGTTCTTC. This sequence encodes CASSYIAGKGFF.

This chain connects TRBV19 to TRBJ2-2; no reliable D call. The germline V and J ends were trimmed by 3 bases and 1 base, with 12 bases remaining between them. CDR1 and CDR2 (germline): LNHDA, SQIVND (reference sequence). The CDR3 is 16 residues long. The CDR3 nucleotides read TGTGCCAGTAGTATCAGGCAAAAAATGAACACCGGGGAGCTGTTTTTT. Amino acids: CASSIRQKMNTGELFF.

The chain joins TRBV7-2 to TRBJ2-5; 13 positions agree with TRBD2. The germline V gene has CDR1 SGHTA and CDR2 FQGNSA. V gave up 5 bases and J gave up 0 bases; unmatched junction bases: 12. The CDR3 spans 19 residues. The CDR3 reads CASSRTGTSGVMYQETQYF. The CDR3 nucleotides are TGTGCCAGCAGCCGTACCGGGACTAGCGGGGTCATGTACCAAGAGACCCAGTACTTC.

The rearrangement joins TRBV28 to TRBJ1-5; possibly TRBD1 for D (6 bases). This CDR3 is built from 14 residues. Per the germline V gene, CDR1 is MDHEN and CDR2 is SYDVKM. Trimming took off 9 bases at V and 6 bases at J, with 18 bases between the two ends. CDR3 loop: CASLEQGRGQPQHF. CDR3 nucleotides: TGTGCCAGTCTCGAACAGGGCCGGGGTCAGCCCCAGCATTTT.

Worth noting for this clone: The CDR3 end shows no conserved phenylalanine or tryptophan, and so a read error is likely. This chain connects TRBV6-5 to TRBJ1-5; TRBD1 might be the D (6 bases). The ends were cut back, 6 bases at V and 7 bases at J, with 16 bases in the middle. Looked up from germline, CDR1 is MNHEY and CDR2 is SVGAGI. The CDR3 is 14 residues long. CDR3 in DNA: TGTGCCAGCAGAAGGGGACAAGGGGTCCAGCCCCAGCATCTT. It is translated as CASRRGQGVQPQHL.

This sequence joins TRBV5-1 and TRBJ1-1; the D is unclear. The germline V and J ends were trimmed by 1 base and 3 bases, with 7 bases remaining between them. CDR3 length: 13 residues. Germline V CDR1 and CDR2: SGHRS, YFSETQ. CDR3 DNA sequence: TGCGCCAGCAGCTTGACGAGGGACACTGAAGCTTTCTTT. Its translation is CASSLTRDTEAFF.

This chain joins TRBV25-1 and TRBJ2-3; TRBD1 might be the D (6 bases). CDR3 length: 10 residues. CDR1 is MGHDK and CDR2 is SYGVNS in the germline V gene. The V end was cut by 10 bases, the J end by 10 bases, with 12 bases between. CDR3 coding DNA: TGTGCCACCGGTGGACAGCCGCAGTATTTT. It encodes CATGGQPQYF.

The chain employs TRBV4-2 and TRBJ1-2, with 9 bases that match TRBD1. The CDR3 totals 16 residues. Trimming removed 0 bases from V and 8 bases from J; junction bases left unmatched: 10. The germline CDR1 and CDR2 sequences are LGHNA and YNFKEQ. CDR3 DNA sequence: TGTGCCAGCAGCCAAGATCTCCTGACAGGGGGAAGGGGCTACACCTTC. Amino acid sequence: CASSQDLLTGGRGYTF.

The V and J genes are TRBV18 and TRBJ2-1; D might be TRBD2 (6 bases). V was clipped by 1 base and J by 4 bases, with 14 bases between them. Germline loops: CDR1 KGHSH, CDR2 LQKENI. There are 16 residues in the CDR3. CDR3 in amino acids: CASSPLGGNLYNEQFF. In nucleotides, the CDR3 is TGTGCCAGCTCACCACTTGGAGGGAACCTTTACAATGAGCAGTTCTTC.

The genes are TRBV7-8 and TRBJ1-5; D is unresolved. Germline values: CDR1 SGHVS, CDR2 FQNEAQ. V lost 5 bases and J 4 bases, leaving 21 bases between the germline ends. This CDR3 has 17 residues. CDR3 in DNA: TGTGCCAGCAGCCCTTCAATTACGTTTCTGGCAAATCAGCCCCAGCATTTT. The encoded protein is CASSPSITFLANQPQHF.

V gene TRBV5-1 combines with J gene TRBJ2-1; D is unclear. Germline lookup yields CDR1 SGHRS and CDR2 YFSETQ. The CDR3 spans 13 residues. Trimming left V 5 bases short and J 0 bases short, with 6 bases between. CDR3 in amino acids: CASSDSSYNEQFF. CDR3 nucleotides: TGCGCCAGCAGTGACTCCTCCTACAATGAGCAGTTCTTC.

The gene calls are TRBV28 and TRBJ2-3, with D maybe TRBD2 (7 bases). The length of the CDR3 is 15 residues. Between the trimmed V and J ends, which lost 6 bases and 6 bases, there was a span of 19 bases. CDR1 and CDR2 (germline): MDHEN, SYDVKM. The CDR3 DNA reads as TGTGCCAGCAGCCCACGGGGGGCATATTTGGATACGCAGTATTTT. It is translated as CASSPRGAYLDTQYF.

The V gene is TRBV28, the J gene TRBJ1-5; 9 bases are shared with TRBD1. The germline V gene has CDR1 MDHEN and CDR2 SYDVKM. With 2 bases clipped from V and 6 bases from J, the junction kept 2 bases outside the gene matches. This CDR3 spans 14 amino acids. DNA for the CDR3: TGTGCCAGCAGTTTAACAGGGGGCGGTCAGCCCCAGCATTTT. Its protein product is CASSLTGGGQPQHF.

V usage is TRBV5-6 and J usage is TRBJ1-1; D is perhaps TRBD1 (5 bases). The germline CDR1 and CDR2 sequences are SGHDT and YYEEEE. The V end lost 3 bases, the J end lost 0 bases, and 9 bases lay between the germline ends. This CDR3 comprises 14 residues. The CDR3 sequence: CASSWGGMNTEAFF. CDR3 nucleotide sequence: TGTGCCAGCAGCTGGGGGGGGATGAACACTGAAGCTTTCTTT.

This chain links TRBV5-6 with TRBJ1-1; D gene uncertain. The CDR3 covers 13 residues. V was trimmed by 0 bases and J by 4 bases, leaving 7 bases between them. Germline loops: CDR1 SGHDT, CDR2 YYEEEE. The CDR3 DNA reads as TGTGCCAGCAGCTTGGTAGGGAGCACTGAAGCTTTCTTT. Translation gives CASSLVGSTEAFF.